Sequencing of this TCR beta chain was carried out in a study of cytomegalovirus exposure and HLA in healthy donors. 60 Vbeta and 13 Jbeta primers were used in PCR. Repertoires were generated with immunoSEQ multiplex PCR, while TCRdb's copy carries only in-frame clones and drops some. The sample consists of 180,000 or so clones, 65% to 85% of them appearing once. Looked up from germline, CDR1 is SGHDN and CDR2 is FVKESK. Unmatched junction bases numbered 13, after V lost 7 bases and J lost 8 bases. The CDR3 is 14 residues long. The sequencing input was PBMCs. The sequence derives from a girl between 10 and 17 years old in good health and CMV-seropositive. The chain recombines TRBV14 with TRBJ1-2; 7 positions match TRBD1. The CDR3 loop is CASTRDRLTLGYTF. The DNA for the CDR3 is TGTGCCAGCACCCGGGACAGACTTACACTCGGCTACACCTTC.